This T cell receptor beta chain was profiled in a study of spatial heterogeneity in lung cancer. Time point in this sample: sample taken at primary tumor resection. Trimming removed 1 base from V and 7 bases from J; junction bases left unmatched: 18. The CDR3 loop spans 18 amino acids. Germline V gene lookup returns CDR1 LGHDT and CDR2 YNNKEL (reference sequence). TCRdb called the 5' RACE reads again in MiXCR, with one record for every CDR3 protein. This sample has 35,000 to 45,000 distinct CDR3 sequences, with roughly 5.2% found just once. The starting material was PBMCs, obtained at surgery. The chain couples TRBV3-1 to TRBJ1-2; 7 bases map to TRBD1. The clonotype was recovered from a female donor with early-stage non-small cell lung cancer. The CDR3 sequence: CASSQALGQPHLGLGYTF. The DNA for the CDR3 is TGTGCCAGCAGCCAAGCTTTGGGACAGCCCCACCTGGGTCTTGGCTACACCTTC.